The 13 T cell receptor beta chains presented below share a single source sample, sequenced in a study of CXCR3-negative and CXCR3-positive naive CD8 T cells. The study made its TRB cDNA libraries by 5' RACE, adding UMI labels. For each CDR3 protein, TCRdb gives one entry from its re-call of the 5' RACE reads, without DNA. This repertoire includes tens of thousands of distinct CDR3 sequences. These receptors lack a known antigen. General study points: Against CXCR3-negative naive cells, CXCR3-positive naive cells showed more hydrophobic TRB CDR3s.

Sequencing used naive CXCR3+ CD8+ T cells from blood. Subset specified: CD45RO-CCR7+CD27+CD95- naive CD8+ T cells expressing CXCR3 (TNR3+). The receptors were sampled from a human donor in good health. Some clones in this sample may be carry-over from other donors' samples.

V is TRBV20-1 and J is TRBJ1-6; TCRdb's assignment of TRBD1 cannot be checked, as there is no DNA. The CDR3 runs to 14 residues. Germline-derived CDR1 and CDR2 are DFQATT and SNEGSKA (reference sequence). CDR3 loop: CSALADRGNSPLHF.

V usage is TRBV4-3 and J usage is TRBJ2-1. The CDR3 is 13 amino acids. CDR1 and CDR2 (germline): LGHNA, YSLEER. CDR3: CASSGGAYNEQFF.

This rearrangement joins TRBV29-1 to TRBJ2-2; TCRdb picks TRBD1, but there is no DNA to check that call. The CDR3 is 13 residues long. Germline V gene data show CDR1 as SQVTM and CDR2 as ANQGSEA. The CDR3 reads CSAGDRGSGELFF.

This chain connects TRBV5-8 to TRBJ2-2; TCRdb's D call, TRBD1, is unchecked because there is no DNA. The CDR3 has 15 amino acids. Per germline, CDR1 SGHTS and CDR2 YDEGEE. The CDR3 reads CASRKQGALTGELFF.

This clonotype is medium-sized (0.01 to 0.1%) by frequency. The chain has TRBV18 and TRBJ1-1. Germline V CDR1 and CDR2: KGHSH, LQKENI. CDR3 length equals 12 residues. CDR3 sequence reads: CASSPSEAEAFF.

The chain uses TRBV27 and TRBJ1-2; the D call from TCRdb, TRBD1, cannot be confirmed without DNA. Germline V CDR1 and CDR2: MNHEY, SMNVEV (reference sequence). The CDR3 loop spans 14 amino acids. The CDR3 sequence: CASSLSGPNYGYTF.

J is TRBJ2-7 and V is TRBV29-1; the TCRdb D gene call, TRBD1, has no DNA to confirm it. Germline lookup yields CDR1 SQVTM and CDR2 ANQGSEA. The CDR3 spans 13 residues. The CDR3 region is CSVSPGTFYEQYF.

The chain combines TRBV7-2 with TRBJ2-1; the D call of TRBD2 rests on TCRdb alone, since no DNA is present to check it. Per germline, CDR1 SGHTA and CDR2 FQGNSA. This CDR3 has 15 amino acids. The CDR3 reads CASSLYGGAYNEQFF.

The chain has TRBV29-1 and TRBJ2-1; checking the TCRdb D call of TRBD2 is not possible without DNA. The germline CDR1 and CDR2 sequences are SQVTM and ANQGSEA. CDR3 length: 15 residues. The chain's CDR3 is CSVEVLAGGPNEQFF.

J is TRBJ1-5 and V is TRBV29-1. The CDR3 runs 12 residues. Germline V gene data show CDR1 as SQVTM and CDR2 as ANQGSEA. CDR3 region: CSVTPSGEPQHF.

CDR3 sequence reads: CASSLGAYYEQYF. The chain has TRBV4-2 and TRBJ2-7; as DNA is missing, the TRBD1 call by TCRdb cannot be tested. Per the germline V gene, CDR1 is LGHNA and CDR2 is YNFKEQ. CDR3 length: 13 amino acids.

The gene calls are TRBV5-1 and TRBJ1-2; TCRdb names TRBD1, which stays unverified in the absence of DNA. Germline V gene lookup returns CDR1 SGHRS and CDR2 YFSETQ. The CDR3 runs to 14 residues. This chain's CDR3 is CASSLEGALYGYTF.

The chain carries TRBV12-3 or TRBV12-4 and TRBJ2-1; TCRdb outputs TRBD1, but without DNA this stays unchecked. This CDR3 comprises 14 residues. The CDR3 here is CASSPPVTYNEQFF.